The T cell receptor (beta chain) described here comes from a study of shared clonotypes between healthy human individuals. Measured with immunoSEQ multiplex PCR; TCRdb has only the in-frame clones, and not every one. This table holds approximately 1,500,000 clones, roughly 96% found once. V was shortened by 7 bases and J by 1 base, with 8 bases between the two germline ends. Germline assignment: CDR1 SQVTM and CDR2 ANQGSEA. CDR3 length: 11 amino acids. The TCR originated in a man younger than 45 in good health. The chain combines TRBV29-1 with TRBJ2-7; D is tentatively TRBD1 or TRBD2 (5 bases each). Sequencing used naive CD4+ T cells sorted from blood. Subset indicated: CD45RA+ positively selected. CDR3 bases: TGCAGCGGAGGGGTTTCCTACGAGCAGTACTTC. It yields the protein CSGGVSYEQYF.